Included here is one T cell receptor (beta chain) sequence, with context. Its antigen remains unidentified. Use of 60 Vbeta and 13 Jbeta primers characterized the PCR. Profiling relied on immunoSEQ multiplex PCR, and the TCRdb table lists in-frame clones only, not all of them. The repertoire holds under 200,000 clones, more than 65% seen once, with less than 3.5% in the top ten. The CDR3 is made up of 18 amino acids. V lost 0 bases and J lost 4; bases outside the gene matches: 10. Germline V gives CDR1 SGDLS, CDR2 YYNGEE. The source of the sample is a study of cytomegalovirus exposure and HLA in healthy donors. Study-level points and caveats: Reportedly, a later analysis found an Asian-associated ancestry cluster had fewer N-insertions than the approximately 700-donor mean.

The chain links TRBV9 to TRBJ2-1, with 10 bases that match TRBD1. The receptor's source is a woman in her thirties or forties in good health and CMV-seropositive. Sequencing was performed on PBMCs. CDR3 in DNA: TGTGCCAGCAGCGTAGCACTACCCGGGACAGGGGCGTACAATGAGCAGTTCTTC. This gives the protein CASSVALPGTGAYNEQFF.